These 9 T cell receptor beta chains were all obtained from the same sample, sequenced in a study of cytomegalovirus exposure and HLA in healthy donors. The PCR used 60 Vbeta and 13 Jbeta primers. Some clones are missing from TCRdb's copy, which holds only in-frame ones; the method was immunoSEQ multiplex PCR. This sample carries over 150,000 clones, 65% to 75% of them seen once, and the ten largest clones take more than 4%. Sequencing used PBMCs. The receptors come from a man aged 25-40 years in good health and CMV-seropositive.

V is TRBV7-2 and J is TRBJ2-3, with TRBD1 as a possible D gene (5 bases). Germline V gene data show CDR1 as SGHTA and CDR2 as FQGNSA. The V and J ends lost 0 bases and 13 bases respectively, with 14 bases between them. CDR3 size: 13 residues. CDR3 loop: CASSLATAPGEYF. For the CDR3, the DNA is TGTGCCAGCAGCTTAGCGACAGCCCCAGGAGAGTATTTT.

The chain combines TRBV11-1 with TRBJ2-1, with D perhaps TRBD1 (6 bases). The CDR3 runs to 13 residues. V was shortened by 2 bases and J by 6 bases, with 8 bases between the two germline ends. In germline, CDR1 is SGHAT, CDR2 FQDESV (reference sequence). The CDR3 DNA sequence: TGTGCCAGCAGCTTAACAGGGAGCAATGAGCAGTTCTTC. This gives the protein CASSLTGSNEQFF.

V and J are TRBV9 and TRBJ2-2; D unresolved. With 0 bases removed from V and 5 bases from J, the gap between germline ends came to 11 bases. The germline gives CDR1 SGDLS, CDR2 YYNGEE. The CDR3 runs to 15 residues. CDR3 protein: CASSVASRSTGELFF. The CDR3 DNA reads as TGTGCCAGCAGCGTAGCAAGCAGGTCAACCGGGGAGCTGTTTTTT.

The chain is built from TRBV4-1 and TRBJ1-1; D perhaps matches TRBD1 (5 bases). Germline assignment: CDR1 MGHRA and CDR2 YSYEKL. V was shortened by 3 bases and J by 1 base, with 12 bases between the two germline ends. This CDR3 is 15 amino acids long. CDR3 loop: CASSHGRRENTEAFF. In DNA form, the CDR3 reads TGCGCCAGCAGCCATGGTCGCAGGGAGAACACTGAAGCTTTCTTT.

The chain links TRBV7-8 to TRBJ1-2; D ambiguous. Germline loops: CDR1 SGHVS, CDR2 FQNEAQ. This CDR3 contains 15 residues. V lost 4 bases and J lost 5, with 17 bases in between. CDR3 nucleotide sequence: TGTGCCAGCAGCTCAAGGACCTCCCCGGGGTATGGCTACACCTTC. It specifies CASSSRTSPGYGYTF. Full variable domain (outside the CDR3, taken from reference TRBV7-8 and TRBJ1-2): GAGVSQSPRYKVAKRGQDVALRCDPISGHVSLFWYQQALGQGPEFLTYFQNEAQLDKSGLPSDRFFAERPEGSVSTLKIQRTQQEDSAVYLCASSSRTSPGYGYTFGSGTRLTVV.

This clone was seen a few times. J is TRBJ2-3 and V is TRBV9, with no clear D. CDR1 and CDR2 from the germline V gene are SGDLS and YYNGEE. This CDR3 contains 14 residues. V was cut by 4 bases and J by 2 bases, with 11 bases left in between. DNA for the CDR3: TGTGCCAGCAGCCCCGGTCATTACACAGATACGCAGTATTTT. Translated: CASSPGHYTDTQYF.

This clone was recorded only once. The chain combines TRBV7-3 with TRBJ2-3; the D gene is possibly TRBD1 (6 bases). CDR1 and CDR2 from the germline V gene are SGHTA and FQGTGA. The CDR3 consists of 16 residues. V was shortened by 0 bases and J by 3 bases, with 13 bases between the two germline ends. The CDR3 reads CASSLTNRAVTDTQYF. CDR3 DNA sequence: TGTGCCAGCAGCTTAACGAACAGGGCGGTGACAGATACGCAGTATTTT.

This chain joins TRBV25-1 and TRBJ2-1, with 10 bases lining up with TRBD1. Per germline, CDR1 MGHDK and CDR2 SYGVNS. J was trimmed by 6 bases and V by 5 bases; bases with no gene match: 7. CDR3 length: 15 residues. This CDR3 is CASSRMDRGGNEQFF. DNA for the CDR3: TGTGCCAGCAGTCGGATGGACAGGGGGGGCAATGAGCAGTTCTTC.

CDR3 in DNA: TGTGCCAGCAGCTTAGGGGTAGCGGGCCAGAGTGAGCAGTTCTTC. Amino acid sequence: CASSLGVAGQSEQFF. This chain uses TRBV7-2 with TRBJ2-1; 7 bases align to TRBD2. CDR1 is SGHTA and CDR2 is FQGNSA in the germline V gene. Losses at the gene ends were 1 base for V and 9 bases for J; bases not matched to a gene: 9. The CDR3 has 15 amino acids.